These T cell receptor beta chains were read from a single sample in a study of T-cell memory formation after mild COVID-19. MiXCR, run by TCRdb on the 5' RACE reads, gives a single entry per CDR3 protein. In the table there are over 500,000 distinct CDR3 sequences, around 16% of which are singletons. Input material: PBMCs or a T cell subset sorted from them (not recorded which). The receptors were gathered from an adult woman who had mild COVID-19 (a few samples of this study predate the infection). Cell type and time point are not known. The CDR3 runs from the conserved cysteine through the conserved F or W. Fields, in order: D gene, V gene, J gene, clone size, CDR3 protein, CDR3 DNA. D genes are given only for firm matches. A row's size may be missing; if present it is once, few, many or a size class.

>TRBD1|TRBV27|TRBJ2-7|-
CASRTGYQSEQYF
TGTGCCAGCAGGACAGGGTATCAATCCGAGCAGTACTTC
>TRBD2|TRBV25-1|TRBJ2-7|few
CASSEDIAGGSYEQYF
TGTGCCAGCAGTGAAGATATAGCGGGAGGTTCCTACGAGCAGTACTTC
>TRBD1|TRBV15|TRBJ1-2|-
CATSREGPWTGGTYGYTF
TGTGCCACCAGCAGAGAGGGGCCCTGGACAGGGGGGACCTACGGCTACACCTTC
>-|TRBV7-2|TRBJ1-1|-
CASSLYPNEAFF
TGTGCCAGCAGCTTATACCCGAATGAAGCTTTCTTT
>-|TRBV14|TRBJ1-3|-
CASSQRSLDSGNTIYF
TGTGCCAGCAGCCAAAGGTCCTTGGACTCTGGAAACACCATATATTTT
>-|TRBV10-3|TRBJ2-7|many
CAISEVGVDYEQYF
TGTGCCATCAGTGAGGTAGGAGTGGACTACGAGCAGTACTTC
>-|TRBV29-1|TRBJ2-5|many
CSSLVSAETQYF
TGCAGCTCACTCGTGAGCGCAGAGACCCAGTACTTC
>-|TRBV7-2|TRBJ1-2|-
CASSKLGTNYGYTF
TGTGCCAGCAGCAAGCTCGGTACTAACTATGGCTACACCTTC
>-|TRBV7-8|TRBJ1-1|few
CASSLTVEAFF
TGTGCCAGCAGCTTGACAGTCGAAGCTTTCTTT
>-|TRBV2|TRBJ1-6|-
CASKYGRVYGSYNSPLHF
TGTGCCAGCAAATATGGGAGGGTTTACGGCTCCTATAATTCACCCCTCCACTTT
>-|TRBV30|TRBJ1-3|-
CACEVLVNTIYF
TGTGCCTGCGAAGTGTTAGTCAACACCATATATTTT
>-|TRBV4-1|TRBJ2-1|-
CASSQVLVTENEQFF
TGCGCCAGCAGCCAAGTCTTAGTTACAGAGAATGAGCAGTTCTTC
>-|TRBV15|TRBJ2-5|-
CATSRVSTSRGTSRETQYF
TGTGCCACCAGCAGAGTCTCTACGTCCCGAGGGACGTCCCGGGAGACCCAGTACTTC
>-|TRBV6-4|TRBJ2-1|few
CASSTTVYNEQFF
TGTGCCAGCAGTACCACGGTCTACAATGAGCAGTTCTTC
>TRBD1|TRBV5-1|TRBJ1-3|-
CASSMSGSPDRAGNTIYF
TGCGCCAGCAGCATGAGCGGGTCCCCGGACAGGGCTGGAAACACCATATATTTT
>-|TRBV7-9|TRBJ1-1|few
CASSLTKLNTEAFF
TGTGCCAGCAGCTTAACAAAATTGAACACTGAAGCTTTCTTT
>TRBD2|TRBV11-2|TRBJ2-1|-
CASSLGSGTMNEQFF
TGTGCCAGCAGCTTAGGTAGCGGGACGATGAATGAGCAGTTCTTC
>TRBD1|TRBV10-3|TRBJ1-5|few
CAISEGQGGSQPQHF
TGTGCCATCAGCGAGGGACAGGGGGGTTCTCAGCCCCAGCATTTT
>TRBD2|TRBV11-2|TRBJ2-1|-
CASTSGGGDEQFF
TGTGCCAGCACTAGCGGGGGCGGCGATGAGCAGTTCTTC
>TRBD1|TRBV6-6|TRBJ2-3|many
CASSYPRDRGRLTQYF
TGTGCCAGCAGTTACCCCCGGGACAGGGGGCGTCTTACGCAGTATTTT
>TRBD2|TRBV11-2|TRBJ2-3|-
CASSLFFSTSGSADTQYF
TGTGCCAGCAGCTTATTTTTTTCGACTAGCGGGAGTGCAGATACGCAGTATTTT
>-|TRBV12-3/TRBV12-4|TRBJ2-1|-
CASGWGARNEQFF
TGTGCCAGCGGCTGGGGGGCCCGGAATGAGCAGTTCTTC
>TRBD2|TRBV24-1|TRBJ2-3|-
CATSDPTGLGGTDTQYF
TGTGCCACCAGTGATCCAACGGGACTAGGGGGCACAGATACGCAGTATTTT
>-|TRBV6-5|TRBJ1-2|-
CASREGGWYGYTF
TGTGCCAGCAGGGAGGGAGGATGGTACGGCTACACCTTC